Listed here are 25 T cell receptor beta chains from one sample, sequenced in a study of immune evolution from preneoplasia to lung adenocarcinoma. Produced via immunoSEQ multiplex PCR; TCRdb's table is partial and in-frame only. Counted here are some 6,500 clones, approximately 88% occurring once; the ten biggest clones make up 2.5% to 3%. Material for sequencing was FFPE lung adenocarcinoma in situ tissue. These receptors were obtained from an older donor with lung adenocarcinoma.

This chain joins TRBV29-1 and TRBJ2-1, with 7 bases fitting TRBD2. The germline gives CDR1 SQVTM, CDR2 ANQGSEA. With 1 base clipped from V and 5 bases from J, the junction kept 2 bases outside the gene matches. The CDR3 runs to 13 residues. CDR3 nucleotides: TGCAGCGTTGAAGGGGACTACAACAATGAGCAGTTCTTC. Encoded protein: CSVEGDYNNEQFF.

The chain has TRBV7-9 and TRBJ1-5; 8 positions match TRBD1. The CDR3 is 15 residues long. J lost 1 base, V lost 4 bases, and 3 bases had no gene match. Germline CDR1 SEHNR, CDR2 FQNEAQ (reference sequence). CDR3 nucleotide sequence: TGTGCCAGCAGCTCCGACAGGGGAAGCAATCAGCCCCAGCATTTT. Its translation is CASSSDRGSNQPQHF.

The V gene is TRBV6-5, the J gene TRBJ2-2, with 7 bases aligning to TRBD2. Trimming removed 6 bases from V and 1 base from J; junction bases left unmatched: 5. This CDR3 spans 15 amino acids. Germline V gene sequence: CDR1 MNHEY, CDR2 SVGAGI. CDR3 nucleotides: TGTGCCAGCAGGCTGGGACTACAGAACACCGGGGAGCTGTTTTTT. It translates to CASRLGLQNTGELFF.

The rearrangement joins TRBV9 to TRBJ2-1, with 14 bases lining up with TRBD2. The germline gives CDR1 SGDLS, CDR2 YYNGEE. The CDR3 loop spans 17 amino acids. Losses at the gene ends were 1 base for V and 10 bases for J; bases not matched to a gene: 10. CDR3 coding DNA: TGTGCCAGCAGCGTACAGCCGGGACTAGCGGGAGTTGGGGAGCAGTTCTTC. Protein sequence: CASSVQPGLAGVGEQFF.

The chain employs TRBV7-2 and TRBJ1-4; 7 bases map to TRBD1. The CDR3 is 14 amino acids. Germline assignment: CDR1 SGHTA and CDR2 FQGNSA. Unmatched junction bases numbered 8, after V lost 6 bases and J lost 7 bases. This chain's CDR3 is CASSRDSGGEKLFF. CDR3 nucleotides: TGTGCCAGCAGTCGGGACAGCGGAGGTGAAAAACTGTTTTTT. Full variable domain (remainder filled in from reference TRBV7-2 and TRBJ1-4): GAGVSQSPSNKVTEKGKDVELRCDPISGHTALYWYRQSLGQGLEFLIYFQGNSAPDKSGLPSDRFSAERTGGSVSTLTIQRTQQEDSAVYLCASSRDSGGEKLFFGSGTQLSVL.

This sequence joins TRBV7-9 and TRBJ2-5; 10 bases line up with TRBD1. Germline V CDR1 and CDR2: SEHNR, FQNEAQ (reference sequence). The CDR3 sequence is 15 residues long. Trimming took 4 bases from V and 4 from J; bases not matched to a gene: 6. In DNA form, the CDR3 reads TGTGCCAGCAGCTCCGGGACAGGGGCCGGAGAGACCCAGTACTTC. Protein: CASSSGTGAGETQYF.

The rearrangement uses TRBV5-6 and TRBJ2-7; 15 positions agree with TRBD2. The CDR3 contains 18 residues. Germline-derived CDR1 and CDR2 are SGHDT and YYEEEE. Losses at the gene ends were 4 bases for V and 0 bases for J; bases not matched to a gene: 8. The CDR3 spells CASSPGTSGRPSSYEQYF. The CDR3 nucleotides read TGTGCCAGCAGCCCCGGGACTAGCGGGAGGCCCAGCTCCTACGAGCAGTACTTC.

V usage is TRBV21-1 and J usage is TRBJ2-7; the table's D call, TRBD2, was not checked against the DNA. TRBV21-1 is reported as a pseudogene. This CDR3 has 17 residues. The DNA of the CDR3 is TGTGCCAGCAGCAAAGCGTCCTTAACCAAGAGAGCGCTCGAGCAGTACTTC. It translates to CASSKASLTKRALEQYF.

V and J are TRBV4-1 and TRBJ2-1; 7 bases align to TRBD1. Germline V gives CDR1 MGHRA, CDR2 YSYEKL. J gave up 2 bases and V 5 bases, and 15 bases lay outside the gene matches. The CDR3 runs 18 residues. The CDR3 is CASSKGGPRTATYNEQFF. CDR3 coding DNA: TGCGCCAGCAGCAAAGGGGGCCCGAGGACAGCCACCTACAATGAGCAGTTCTTC.

This clone showed up just a few times. The V call is TRBV30, the J call TRBJ1-1, with D perhaps TRBD1 (5 bases). The V gene's germline CDR1 is GTSNPN and CDR2 SVGIG (reference sequence). The length of the CDR3 is 15 residues. V gave up 3 bases and J gave up 0 bases, with 14 bases separating them. CDR3 protein: CAWSGGYGMNTEAFF. CDR3 in DNA: TGTGCCTGGAGCGGGGGGTACGGCATGAACACTGAAGCTTTCTTT.

The chain combines TRBV30 with TRBJ2-2; D is unresolved. V lost 4 bases and J lost 8, with 14 bases in between. Germline V CDR1 and CDR2: GTSNPN, SVGIG (reference sequence). The CDR3 sequence is 13 residues long. CDR3 region: CAWMAVTVGELFF. CDR3 in DNA: TGTGCCTGGATGGCCGTGACTGTTGGGGAGCTGTTTTTT.

The chain recombines TRBV9 with TRBJ1-5; unclear D gene. Germline V gene data show CDR1 as SGDLS and CDR2 as YYNGEE. The V and J ends lost 0 bases and 9 bases respectively, with 7 bases between them. The CDR3 length is 12 residues. The CDR3 loop is CASSVGEGPQHF. The CDR3 DNA reads as TGTGCCAGCAGCGTAGGCGAGGGGCCCCAGCATTTT.

The chain recombines TRBV18 with TRBJ2-7; 7 bases align to TRBD1. The germline gives CDR1 KGHSH, CDR2 LQKENI. This CDR3 has 14 amino acids. Trimming at V came to 5 bases and at J to 6 bases, leaving 10 bases not matched to a gene. CDR3 amino acids: CASSESRGSREQYF. In DNA form, the CDR3 reads TGTGCCAGCTCAGAATCCAGGGGGTCGCGCGAGCAGTACTTC. The whole variable domain, remainder taken from reference TRBV18 and TRBJ2-7, is NAGVMQNPRHLVRRRGQEARLRCSPMKGHSHVYWYRQLPEEGLKFMVYLQKENIIDESGMPKERFSAEFPKEGPSILRIQQVVRGDSAAYFCASSESRGSREQYFGPGTRLTVT.

This clone was detected only a few times. J is TRBJ2-7 and V is TRBV19; 14 bases map to TRBD2. Germline V gene data show CDR1 as LNHDA and CDR2 as SQIVND (reference sequence). The CDR3 extends over 15 amino acids. Germline trimming cut 6 bases from V and 4 bases from J; bases unmatched to any gene: 5. DNA for the CDR3: TGTGCCAGTAGCACAAGGACTAGCGGGAGGTACGAGCAGTACTTC. Protein sequence: CASSTRTSGRYEQYF.

The V call is TRBV7-6, the J call TRBJ2-7; 7 nucleotides agree with TRBD2. This CDR3 contains 13 residues. Germline trimming cut 1 base from V and 5 bases from J; bases unmatched to any gene: 2. Germline V gene data show CDR1 as SGHVS and CDR2 as FNYEAQ. The CDR3 bases are TGTGCCAGCAGCTTAGTGGGGACTAACGAGCAGTACTTC. It translates to CASSLVGTNEQYF. Using reference TRBV7-6 and TRBJ2-7 for the parts outside the CDR3, the full variable domain is GAGVSQSPRYKVTKRGQDVALRCDPISGHVSLYWYRQALGQGPEFLTYFNYEAQQDKSGLPNDRFSAERPEGSISTLTIQRTEQRDSAMYRCASSLVGTNEQYFGPGTRLTVT.

This clone was seen just once. Here the CDR3 DNA reads TGCAGCGTGGAGGGACAGGCCTACGAGCAGTACTTC. Protein sequence: CSVEGQAYEQYF. The chain uses TRBV29-1 and TRBJ2-7, with TRBD1 identical over 8 bases. Germline V gene lookup returns CDR1 SQVTM and CDR2 ANQGSEA. The CDR3 sequence is 12 residues long. Trimming cost V 6 bases and J 2 bases; bases outside gene matches: 3.

CDR3 sequence reads: CASSPVTVNTGELFF. The DNA of the CDR3 is TGTGCCAGCTCACCCGTGACAGTGAACACCGGGGAGCTGTTTTTT. This chain connects TRBV18 to TRBJ2-2; D might be TRBD1 (5 bases). Between the trimmed V and J ends, which lost 3 bases and 1 base, there was a span of 9 bases. The CDR3 totals 15 residues. Germline V gives CDR1 KGHSH, CDR2 LQKENI. Complete variable domain (other parts from reference TRBV18 and TRBJ2-2): NAGVMQNPRHLVRRRGQEARLRCSPMKGHSHVYWYRQLPEEGLKFMVYLQKENIIDESGMPKERFSAEFPKEGPSILRIQQVVRGDSAAYFCASSPVTVNTGELFFGEGSRLTVL.

The chain uses TRBV6-1 and TRBJ1-1; unclear D gene. Germline V lookup: CDR1 MNHNS, CDR2 SASEGT. The V and J ends lost 7 bases and 1 base respectively, with 16 bases between them. The CDR3 has 15 amino acids. The CDR3 is CASTNGISGNTEAFF. The CDR3 nucleotides read TGTGCCAGCACTAATGGAATCAGTGGGAACACTGAAGCTTTCTTT.

The V and J genes are TRBV11-2 and TRBJ2-7; 10 positions match TRBD2. CDR1 is SGHAT, CDR2 FQNNGV, per germline. Trimming removed 5 bases from V and 2 bases from J; junction bases left unmatched: 6. The CDR3 spans 15 residues. DNA for the CDR3: TGTGCCAGCAGCGAGCGGACTAGCGGTACCTACGAGCAGTACTTC. It specifies CASSERTSGTYEQYF.

This rearrangement joins TRBV5-1 to TRBJ1-2, with D tentatively TRBD1 (6 bases). The germline V and J ends were trimmed by 3 bases and 0 bases, with 15 bases remaining between them. The CDR3 totals 16 residues. Germline values: CDR1 SGHRS, CDR2 YFSETQ. The CDR3 region is CASSSGTGIPNYGYTF. The CDR3 region has the DNA TGCGCCAGCAGCTCAGGAACAGGGATACCTAACTATGGCTACACCTTC.

The chain links TRBV5-5 to TRBJ2-3; D remains unclear. Per germline, CDR1 SGHKS and CDR2 YYEKEE (reference sequence). The V gene lost 4 bases and the J gene lost 0 bases, with 12 bases spanning the gap. The CDR3 totals 15 residues. Written as DNA, the CDR3 is TGTGCCAGCAGCCCCTTCTCCCAAAGCACAGATACGCAGTATTTT. It is translated as CASSPFSQSTDTQYF.

The chain is built from TRBV15 and TRBJ1-2; D is possibly TRBD1 (5 bases). The CDR3 has 14 amino acids. Trimming removed 2 bases from V and 8 bases from J, with 15 bases in between. Germline V gives CDR1 LNHNV, CDR2 YYDKDF (reference sequence). The CDR3: CATSRTSGRFGYTF. For the CDR3, the DNA is TGTGCCACCAGCAGAACCTCGGGGCGCTTCGGCTACACCTTC.

The rearrangement links TRBV6-1 to TRBJ2-3, with a possible D match to TRBD1 (6 bases). Germline-derived CDR1 and CDR2 are MNHNS and SASEGT. This CDR3 is built from 13 residues. The V end lost 7 bases, the J end lost 5 bases, and 13 bases lay between the germline ends. The chain's CDR3 is CASNRQVKDTQYF. CDR3 coding DNA: TGTGCCAGCAATAGACAGGTTAAAGATACGCAGTATTTT.

The J gene is TRBJ2-1, the V gene TRBV7-6; 13 nucleotides match TRBD2. Losses at the gene ends were 5 bases for V and 3 bases for J; bases not matched to a gene: 7. The CDR3 consists of 17 residues. The germline gives CDR1 SGHVS, CDR2 FNYEAQ. This CDR3 reads CASSPGTSGNLYNEQFF. CDR3 in DNA: TGTGCCAGCAGCCCCGGGACTAGCGGGAATCTCTACAATGAGCAGTTCTTC.

V gene TRBV5-6 combines with J gene TRBJ2-5; 8 bases agree with TRBD1. Germline V gene data show CDR1 as SGHDT and CDR2 as YYEEEE. The V gene end was trimmed by 1 base and the J gene end by 3 bases; junction bases not matched to a gene: 5. The CDR3 is made up of 15 amino acids. The DNA for the CDR3 is TGTGCCAGCAGCTTGCAGGGGGCGAAGAAAGAGACCCAGTACTTC. Translating it yields CASSLQGAKKETQYF.